The 27 T cell receptor beta chains below come from one sample, sequenced in a study of neurological immune-mediated disorders. MiXCR was run by TCRdb on the 5' RACE reads, yielding one entry per CDR3 protein. The table shows some 27,000 distinct CDR3 sequences, with under 25% occurring only once. Material: CD4+ T cells from blood. Receptors originate from a man in his fifties with HTLV-1-associated myelopathy (HAM/TSP).

In its sample, this clonotype was seen many times. The rearrangement links TRBV5-1 to TRBJ1-4; TRBD1 matches 8 bases. This CDR3 region has 16 residues. The V gene end was trimmed by 2 bases and the J gene end by 5 bases; junction bases not matched to a gene: 8. CDR1 and CDR2 from the germline V gene are SGHRS and YFSETQ. As DNA, the CDR3 is TGCGCCAGCAGCTTACAGGGGGACCACTCAAATGAAAAACTGTTTTTT. Translating gives CASSLQGDHSNEKLFF.

The J gene is TRBJ1-1, the V gene TRBV29-1, with 7 positions matching TRBD1. This CDR3 spans 15 amino acids. Germline CDR1 and CDR2: SQVTM and ANQGSEA. Germline trimming cut 7 bases from V and 4 bases from J; bases unmatched to any gene: 15. CDR3 nucleotides: TGCAGCGCCAGCTCCCAACAGGGGAGGAGCACTGAAGCTTTCTTT. This gives the protein CSASSQQGRSTEAFF.

The chain carries TRBV7-2 and TRBJ2-1; D perhaps matches TRBD2 (6 bases). This CDR3 has 15 amino acids. V was cut by 4 bases and J by 7 bases, with 17 bases left in between. Germline CDR1 and CDR2: SGHTA and FQGNSA. The CDR3 spells CASSSRLVPTNEQFF. The CDR3 DNA is TGTGCCAGCAGCTCCCGACTAGTGCCCACGAATGAGCAGTTCTTC.

This chain links TRBV5-1 with TRBJ2-3; D remains unclear. Between the trimmed V and J ends, which lost 4 bases and 2 bases, there was a span of 5 bases. CDR1 is SGHRS, CDR2 YFSETQ, per germline. The length of the CDR3 is 12 residues. The CDR3 reads CASSQITDTQYF. The CDR3 bases are TGCGCCAGCAGCCAAATCACAGATACGCAGTATTTT.

This clonotype appeared many times. This chain uses TRBV7-7 with TRBJ2-2, with a tentative D call TRBD1 (5 bases). V was clipped by 5 bases and J by 1 base, with 11 bases between them. The CDR3 extends over 15 amino acids. Germline-derived CDR1 and CDR2 are SSHAT and FNYEAQ (reference sequence). The chain's CDR3 is CASSLTTGNTGELFF. The DNA of the CDR3 is TGTGCCAGCAGCCTAACTACAGGGAACACCGGGGAGCTGTTTTTT.

As for this clonotype: The limits of the CDR3 on the DNA are not certain, so only TCRdb's listed CDR3 is given. This sequence joins TRBV7-2 and TRBJ1-3. The CDR3 has 20 amino acids, counting both end residues. The germline gives CDR1 SGHTA, CDR2 FQGNSA. Here the CDR3 reads CASSFYICSAAEYSGNTIYF.

Worth noting for this clonotype: This may be a read error: a much more frequent sequence differs by one nucleotide. This chain uses TRBV25-1 with TRBJ1-3; D uncertain. V dropped 3 bases and J dropped 4 bases, with 10 bases sitting between them. The CDR3 sequence is 14 residues long. The germline V gene has CDR1 MGHDK and CDR2 SYGVNS. CDR3: CASSDCQRGNTIYF. CDR3 in DNA: TGTGCCAGCAGTGACTGCCAGAGAGGAAACACCATATATTTT. Supplemented by reference TRBV25-1 and TRBJ1-3, the full variable domain reads EADIYQTPRYLVIGTGKKITLECSQTMGHDKMYWYQQDPGMELHLIHYSYGVNSTEKGDLSSESTVSRIRTEHFPLTLESARPSHTSQYLCASSDCQRGNTIYFGEGSWLTVV.

The chain recombines TRBV10-3 with TRBJ2-1; TRBD2 might be the D (6 bases). This CDR3 has 11 residues. Deletions cut 3 bases from V and 14 bases from J, with 11 bases between. CDR1 is ENHRY, CDR2 SYGVKD, per germline. The CDR3 is CAISDLGEEFF. The CDR3 nucleotides read TGTGCCATCAGTGACCTGGGGGAGGAGTTCTTC.

Ten or more counts support this clonotype. The J gene is TRBJ1-5, the V gene TRBV11-2; 7 positions agree with TRBD1. The germline CDR1 and CDR2 sequences are SGHAT and FQNNGV. The CDR3 loop spans 15 amino acids. Trimming at V came to 0 bases and at J to 2 bases, leaving 1 base not matched to a gene. Here the CDR3 reads CASSLDRGGNQPQHF. CDR3 DNA: TGTGCCAGCAGCTTAGACAGGGGGGGCAATCAGCCCCAGCATTTT. Together with reference TRBV11-2 and TRBJ1-5, the CDR3 gives the full variable domain: EAGVAQSPRYKIIEKRQSVAFWCNPISGHATLYWYQQILGQGPKLLIQFQNNGVVDDSQLPKDRFSAERLKGVDSTLKIQPAKLEDSAVYLCASSLDRGGNQPQHFGDGTRLSIL.

Many counts were recorded for this clonotype. The rearrangement joins TRBV5-1 to TRBJ2-1; TRBD1 agrees at 8 bases. The CDR3 is 16 residues long. J lost 5 bases, V lost 5 bases, and 12 bases had no gene match. Germline loops: CDR1 SGHRS, CDR2 YFSETQ. CDR3 region: CASSQIRDRLNNEQFF. The CDR3 DNA reads as TGCGCCAGCAGTCAAATCCGGGACAGGTTGAACAATGAGCAGTTCTTC.

This clonotype has ten or more counts. V gene TRBV5-6 combines with J gene TRBJ1-2, with 10 bases that match TRBD1. The CDR3 is 14 amino acids. From germline, CDR1 is SGHDT and CDR2 YYEEEE. The V and J ends lost 4 bases and 4 bases, in that order; junction bases with no gene match: 4. The CDR3 spells CASSPGQGSYGYTF. CDR3 coding DNA: TGTGCCAGCAGCCCGGGACAGGGGTCCTATGGCTACACCTTC.

The chain recombines TRBV20-1 with TRBJ2-5, with unresolved D. In germline, CDR1 is DFQATT, CDR2 SNEGSKA (reference sequence). The CDR3 is 15 residues long. V was clipped by 3 bases and J by 3 bases, with 17 bases between them. CDR3 coding DNA: TGCAGTGCTAGTTCTTTCGAAGGTTTTAAAGAGACCCAGTACTTC. It specifies CSASSFEGFKETQYF.

The sample holds a few counts of this clonotype. The rearrangement uses TRBV27 and TRBJ1-5; tentative D call: TRBD1 (5 bases). V gave up 1 base and J gave up 11 bases, with 12 bases separating them. This CDR3 contains 13 residues. Germline CDR1 reads MNHEY; CDR2 reads SMNVEV (reference sequence). CDR3 sequence (DNA): TGTGCCAGCAGTTTATTTAATGGGGGGACCCAGCATTTT. Translated, it gives CASSLFNGGTQHF.

This clonotype was counted at least ten times. The chain joins TRBV12-3 or TRBV12-4 to TRBJ2-7; D unclear. The V and J ends lost 3 bases and 5 bases respectively, with 11 bases between them. This CDR3 is 13 amino acids long. DNA for the CDR3: TGTGCCAGCAGTTTTCGACAAGCCCACGAGCAGTACTTC. Translated: CASSFRQAHEQYF.

This clonotype was picked up many times. The chain recombines TRBV13 with TRBJ1-1, with 7 bases that match TRBD1. Germline lookup yields CDR1 PRHDT and CDR2 FYEKMQ (reference sequence). The CDR3 is 16 residues long. Trimming took 5 bases from V and 0 from J; bases not matched to a gene: 9. As DNA, the CDR3 is TGTGCCAGCAGCCGGAGGGGACAGCCGATGAACACTGAAGCTTTCTTT. Translating it yields CASSRRGQPMNTEAFF. Together with reference TRBV13 and TRBJ1-1, the CDR3 gives the full variable domain: AAGVIQSPRHLIKEKRETATLKCYPIPRHDTVYWYQQGPGQDPQFLISFYEKMQSDKGSIPDRFSAQQFSDYHSELNMSSLELGDSALYFCASSRRGQPMNTEAFFGQGTRLTVV.

This clonotype occurred a few times. The chain combines TRBV5-1 with TRBJ1-2; D is uncertain. Germline CDR1 and CDR2: SGHRS and YFSETQ. The CDR3 consists of 14 residues. The V gene lost 4 bases and the J gene lost 6 bases, with 16 bases spanning the gap. The CDR3 coding sequence is TGCGCCAGCAGCCAGGCAATAAGGACGGATGGCTACACCTTC. Protein product: CASSQAIRTDGYTF.

At least ten counts were recorded for this clonotype. This chain joins TRBV10-3 and TRBJ2-4, with D tentatively TRBD1 or TRBD2 (6 bases each). Trimming cost V 10 bases and J 0 bases, with 19 bases left between them. Germline V CDR1 and CDR2: ENHRY, SYGVKD. The CDR3 has 16 amino acids. CDR3 coding DNA: TGTGCCACCAGCCCTACAGGGACTTTAGCCAAAAACATTCAGTACTTC. Encoded protein: CATSPTGTLAKNIQYF.

The rearrangement uses TRBV20-1 and TRBJ1-5; tentative D call: TRBD1 (6 bases). CDR1 and CDR2 from the germline V gene are DFQATT and SNEGSKA (reference sequence). V was shortened by 6 bases and J by 0 bases, with 21 bases between the two germline ends. This CDR3 has 17 residues. The DNA for the CDR3 is TGCAGTGCCGCCCGGGACACTGGAGGGATTAGCAATCAGCCCCAGCATTTT. Encoded protein: CSAARDTGGISNQPQHF.

This clonotype was recorded many times. This chain uses TRBV2 with TRBJ2-3, with TRBD2 as a possible D gene (5 bases). The CDR3 length is 14 residues. Per the germline V gene, CDR1 is SNHLY and CDR2 is FYNNEI. The V end lost 6 bases, the J end lost 6 bases, and 16 bases lay between the germline ends. The CDR3 spells CASSISRGWDTQYF. CDR3 nucleotide sequence: TGTGCCAGCAGCATCTCTCGGGGTTGGGATACGCAGTATTTT.

In this sample, this clonotype turned up many times. The chain employs TRBV29-1 and TRBJ1-2; possibly TRBD1 for D (5 bases). V was trimmed by 4 bases and J by 2 bases, leaving 11 bases between them. The CDR3 runs to 13 residues. Germline CDR1 SQVTM, CDR2 ANQGSEA. The CDR3 loop is CSVVPGRNYGYTF. CDR3 in DNA: TGCAGCGTTGTCCCAGGGAGGAACTATGGCTACACCTTC.

This clonotype came up many times. CDR3 sequence: CASSKTAGTGIPKEQFF. DNA of the CDR3: TGCGCCAGCAGCAAAACCGCCGGGACAGGGATTCCCAAGGAGCAGTTCTTC. J is TRBJ2-1 and V is TRBV5-1; 9 bases map to TRBD1. The junction had 18 bases not matched to a gene; V was cut back by 4 bases and J by 10 bases. Germline CDR1 SGHRS, CDR2 YFSETQ. The CDR3 runs 17 residues.

In this sample, this clonotype turned up many times. The rearrangement joins TRBV20-1 to TRBJ1-5; D unresolved. The CDR3 is 12 amino acids. Trimming pared 8 bases from V and 2 bases from J, leaving 10 bases between. Germline loops: CDR1 DFQATT, CDR2 SNEGSKA (reference sequence). The CDR3 region has the DNA TGCAGTCTTCTGGACCGCAATCAGCCCCAGCATTTT. Translation gives CSLLDRNQPQHF.

The chain joins TRBV12-3 or TRBV12-4 to TRBJ2-5; tentative D call: TRBD1 (5 bases). The CDR3 covers 17 residues. The germline V and J ends were trimmed by 7 bases and 5 bases, with 26 bases remaining between them. CDR3 in DNA: TGTGCCAGCACCCCCTGGGTGGCCAGGGAAGATTCGGAGACCCAGTACTTC. This sequence encodes CASTPWVAREDSETQYF.

This clonotype has a count of ten or more. The V call is TRBV7-3, the J call TRBJ2-3; 9 nucleotides match TRBD1. This CDR3 comprises 15 residues. Looked up from germline, CDR1 is SGHTA and CDR2 is FQGTGA. Trimming removed 4 bases from V and 2 bases from J; junction bases left unmatched: 4. CDR3 protein: CASSSQGANTDTQYF. In nucleotides, the CDR3 is TGTGCCAGCAGCTCACAGGGGGCTAACACAGATACGCAGTATTTT.

This clonotype was counted at least ten times. V and J are TRBV20-1 and TRBJ1-5; maybe TRBD1 (5 bases). Germline V lookup: CDR1 DFQATT, CDR2 SNEGSKA (reference sequence). V was trimmed by 2 bases and J by 3 bases, leaving 26 bases between them. CDR3 length: 19 residues. CDR3 amino acids: CSARPKPSGGFSFNQPQHF. Written as DNA, the CDR3 is TGCAGTGCTAGACCTAAACCCTCGGGGGGGTTTAGTTTCAATCAGCCCCAGCATTTT.

In its sample, this clonotype was seen many times. This chain joins TRBV20-1 and TRBJ1-2, with 7 bases that match TRBD1. CDR3 size: 13 residues. J lost 7 bases, V lost 1 base, and 6 bases had no gene match. CDR1 DFQATT and CDR2 SNEGSKA come from the germline V gene (reference sequence). The DNA of the CDR3 is TGCAGTGCTAGAGGATACAGGGGCTCTGGCTACACCTTC. It is translated as CSARGYRGSGYTF.

This clonotype appeared many times. The rearrangement joins TRBV5-5 to TRBJ1-1, with 10 bases matching TRBD1. Germline V gene data show CDR1 as SGHKS and CDR2 as YYEKEE (reference sequence). The CDR3 loop spans 16 amino acids. The V segment lost 2 bases and the J segment 5 bases; nucleotides outside the gene matches: 9. CDR3 coding DNA: TGTGCCAGCAGCTTTGCCGGACAGGGGGGAAGAACTGAAGCTTTCTTT. This encodes CASSFAGQGGRTEAFF.